Shown below are 9 T cell receptor beta chains from a single sample sequenced in a study of T cell repertoires in cytomegalovirus infection. Their specific antigens are unknown. TCRdb reprocessed the reads with MiXCR, giving one entry per CDR3 protein. This sample has 450,000 to 650,000 distinct CDR3 sequences, with 40% found just once. Source: cultured PBMCs, taken from culture after CMV antigen stimulation. The origin of the receptors is a human donor in good health (CMV status not recorded). Some clones in this sample may be carry-over from other donors' samples.

This clonotype was observed at least ten times. The gene calls are TRBV7-9 and TRBJ1-6; D not resolved. The CDR3 covers 13 residues. Germline loops: CDR1 SEHNR, CDR2 FQNEAQ (reference sequence). Trimming took 0 bases from V and 6 from J, leaving 3 bases between them. The CDR3 here is CASSLAVNSPLHF. In DNA form, the CDR3 reads TGTGCCAGCAGCTTAGCGGTTAATTCACCCCTCCACTTT.

The chain employs TRBV7-8 and TRBJ1-2; possible D gene TRBD1, 5 bases. Trimming removed 0 bases at V and 7 bases at J, with 12 bases between. Germline values: CDR1 SGHVS, CDR2 FQNEAQ. The CDR3 totals 14 residues. CDR3 sequence reads: CASSLAGGSGGYTF. The CDR3 DNA sequence: TGTGCCAGCAGCTTAGCGGGGGGGTCTGGTGGCTACACCTTC.

This clonotype has just a few counts. The chain joins TRBV7-2 to TRBJ1-1; possibly TRBD1 for D (6 bases). The germline V gene encodes CDR1 SGHTA and CDR2 FQGNSA. This CDR3 contains 17 residues. Trimming took off 5 bases at V and 2 bases at J, with 21 bases between the two ends. The CDR3 nucleotides read TGTGCCAGCAGCGCTAAACAGGGATGGGGACTTAACACTGAAGCTTTCTTT. It yields the protein CASSAKQGWGLNTEAFF.

V and J are TRBV6-1 and TRBJ2-5; D unresolved. Germline assignment: CDR1 MNHNS and CDR2 SASEGT. Trimming pared 7 bases from V and 5 bases from J, leaving 11 bases between. The CDR3 is made up of 12 amino acids. In nucleotides, the CDR3 is TGTGCCAGCAAGAGCATGGTCGAGACCCAGTACTTC. It encodes CASKSMVETQYF.

This clonotype has just a few counts. The rearrangement links TRBV20-1 to TRBJ1-3; D is ambiguous. This CDR3 region has 14 residues. Per the germline V gene, CDR1 is DFQATT and CDR2 is SNEGSKA (reference sequence). V lost 6 bases, J lost 0 bases, and 12 bases lay in between. The CDR3 reads CSANHGVSGNTIYF. The CDR3 DNA follows: TGCAGTGCCAACCATGGGGTCTCTGGAAACACCATATATTTT.

This clonotype has a handful of counts. V gene TRBV7-2 combines with J gene TRBJ1-6; D gene uncertain. The CDR3 contains 13 residues. V was clipped by 5 bases and J by 6 bases, with 8 bases between them. Germline V gene data show CDR1 as SGHTA and CDR2 as FQGNSA. The CDR3 region is CASSPLVNSPLHF. The CDR3 DNA is TGTGCCAGCAGCCCCTTAGTTAATTCACCCCTCCACTTT.

This clonotype occurred a few times. The chain carries TRBV6-6 and TRBJ1-6, with no clear D. This CDR3 is 14 amino acids long. With 7 bases removed from V and 4 bases from J, the gap between germline ends came to 11 bases. The germline V gene has CDR1 MNHNY and CDR2 SVGAGI (reference sequence). As DNA, the CDR3 is TGTGCCAGCACCGAAGGGAGTTATAATTCACCCCTCCACTTT. This translates into CASTEGSYNSPLHF.

The chain links TRBV7-2 to TRBJ2-7; TRBD2 aligns across 10 bases. Per the germline V gene, CDR1 is SGHTA and CDR2 is FQGNSA. Unmatched junction bases numbered 22, after V lost 5 bases and J lost 6 bases. This CDR3 has 19 residues. CDR3 protein: CASSAGWGSVSGRSIEQYF. The CDR3 DNA is TGTGCCAGCAGCGCCGGGTGGGGGTCTGTTAGCGGGAGGTCGATCGAGCAGTACTTC. The full variable domain, completed using reference TRBV7-2 and TRBJ2-7, is GAGVSQSPSNKVTEKGKDVELRCDPISGHTALYWYRQSLGQGLEFLIYFQGNSAPDKSGLPSDRFSAERTGGSVSTLTIQRTQQEDSAVYLCASSAGWGSVSGRSIEQYFGPGTRLTVT.

The chain employs TRBV12-5 and TRBJ2-7; D not certain. V lost 4 bases, J lost 3 bases, and 4 bases lay in between. The germline gives CDR1 LGHNT, CDR2 FRNRAP. The CDR3 loop spans 11 amino acids. The CDR3 region has the DNA TGTGCTAGTGGTTCAAACTACGAGCAGTACTTC. Protein sequence: CASGSNYEQYF.